Sequencing of this T cell receptor beta chain was carried out in a study of response to subunit inactivated influenza vaccine. Whole-study findings and limits: That few new T cells are recruited by each seasonal influenza vaccination was the authors' suggestion.

A remark on this clonotype: Its target is unknown. One end of the junction does not line up with germline, which may come from a read error.

This CDR3 has 12 amino acids. Germline CDR1 reads SGHNT; CDR2 reads YENEEA. Using its own MiXCR run on the RT-PCR reads, TCRdb lists one record per CDR3 protein. The table records about 700,000 distinct CDR3 sequences, around 14% of them present only once. The chain has TRBV11-3 and TRBJ2-1, with D maybe TRBD1 (6 bases). The clonotype originates from a man aged 45-60 years who received an inactivated influenza vaccine. The sample consisted of PBMCs from blood, taken 14 to 15 days before vaccination. In DNA, the CDR3 is TGTGCCAGCAGTGACAGGTACAGTGAGCAGTTCTTC. It translates to CASSDRYSEQFF.